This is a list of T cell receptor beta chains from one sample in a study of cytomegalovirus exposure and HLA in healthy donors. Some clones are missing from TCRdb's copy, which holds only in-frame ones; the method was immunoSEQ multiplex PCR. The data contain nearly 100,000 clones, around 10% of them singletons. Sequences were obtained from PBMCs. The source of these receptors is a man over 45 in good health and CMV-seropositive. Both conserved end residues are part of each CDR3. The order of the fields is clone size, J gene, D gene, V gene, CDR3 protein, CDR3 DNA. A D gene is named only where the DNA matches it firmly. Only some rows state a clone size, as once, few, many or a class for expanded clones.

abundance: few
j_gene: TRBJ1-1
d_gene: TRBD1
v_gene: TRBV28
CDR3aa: CASSRGTGAATEAFF
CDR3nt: TGTGCCAGCAGCCGCGGGACAGGGGCGGCCACTGAAGCTTTCTTT

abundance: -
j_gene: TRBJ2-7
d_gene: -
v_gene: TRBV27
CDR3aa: CASSLHSLSYEQYF
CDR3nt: TGTGCCAGCAGTTTACACAGCCTTAGCTACGAGCAGTACTTC

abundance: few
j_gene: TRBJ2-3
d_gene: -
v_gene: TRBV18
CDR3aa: CASSPIGQGSTDTQYF
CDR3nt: TGTGCCAGCTCCCCGATTGGTCAGGGAAGCACAGATACGCAGTATTTT

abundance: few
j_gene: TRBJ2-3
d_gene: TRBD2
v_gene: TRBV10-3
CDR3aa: CAISDGAGDTQYF
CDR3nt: TGTGCCATCAGTGACGGAGCGGGGGATACGCAGTATTTT

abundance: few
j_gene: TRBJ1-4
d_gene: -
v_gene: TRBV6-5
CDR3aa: CASSYSSSRVFEKLFF
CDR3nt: TGTGCCAGCAGTTACTCGAGTAGCAGGGTTTTTGAAAAACTGTTTTTT

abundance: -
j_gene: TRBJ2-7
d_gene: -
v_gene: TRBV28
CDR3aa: CASSFRLALEQYF
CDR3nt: TGTGCCAGCAGTTTTCGCCTAGCCCTCGAGCAGTACTTC

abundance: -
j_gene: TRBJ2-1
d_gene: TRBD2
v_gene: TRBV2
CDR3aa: CASRRLADEQFF
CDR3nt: TGTGCCAGCAGGAGACTAGCCGATGAGCAGTTCTTC

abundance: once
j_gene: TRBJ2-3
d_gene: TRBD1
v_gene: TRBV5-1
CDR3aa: CASSFSTGAVFTTQYF
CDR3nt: TGCGCCAGCAGCTTCTCTACAGGGGCCGTTTTTACTACGCAGTATTTT

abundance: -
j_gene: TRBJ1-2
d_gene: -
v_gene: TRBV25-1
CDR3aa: CASSDSPFSNYGYTF
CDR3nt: TGTGCCAGCAGTGATAGTCCCTTCTCTAACTATGGCTACACCTTC

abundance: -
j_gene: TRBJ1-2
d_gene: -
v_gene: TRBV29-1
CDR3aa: CSVEGLHGYTF
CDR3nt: TGCAGCGTTGAAGGGCTCCATGGCTACACCTTC

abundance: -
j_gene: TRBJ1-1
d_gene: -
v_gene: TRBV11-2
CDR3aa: CASSLALRQPFTEAFF
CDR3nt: TGTGCCAGCAGCTTAGCCCTGAGACAGCCGTTCACTGAAGCTTTCTTT

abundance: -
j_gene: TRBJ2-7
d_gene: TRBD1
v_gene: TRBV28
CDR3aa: CASRSHRDRGRNEQYF
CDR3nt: TGTGCCAGCAGAAGTCACCGGGACAGGGGAAGGAACGAGCAGTACTTC

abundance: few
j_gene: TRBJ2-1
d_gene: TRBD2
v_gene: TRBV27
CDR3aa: CASSLAGERYNEQFF
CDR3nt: TGTGCCAGCAGTTTAGCGGGAGAGCGCTACAATGAGCAGTTCTTC

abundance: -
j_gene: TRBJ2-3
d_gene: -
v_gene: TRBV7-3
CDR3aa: CASSLTTGDTQYF
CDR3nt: TGTGCCAGCAGCTTAACAACCGGTGATACGCAGTATTTT

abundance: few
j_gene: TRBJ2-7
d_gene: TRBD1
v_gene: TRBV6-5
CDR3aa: CASSVSGTGSYEQYF
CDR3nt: TGTGCCAGCAGTGTATCCGGGACAGGGTCCTACGAGCAGTACTTC